Each of the 8 T cell receptor beta chains below was sequenced from the same sample in a study of blood T cell repertoires in COVID-19. Using immunoSEQ multiplex PCR, the repertoire was profiled, and TCRdb retains in-frame clones only, with some absent. The data hold just over 300,000 clones, with roughly 90% observed a single time. Sequences were obtained from peripheral blood. The receptors come from a woman in her twenties or thirties with COVID-19, enrolled during active disease.

This clone was detected only a few times. The rearrangement links TRBV6-5 to TRBJ2-3; 11 bases match TRBD2. CDR3 length: 14 residues. V shed 7 bases and J 3 bases; nucleotides not matched to a gene: 3. Germline CDR1 reads MNHEY; CDR2 reads SVGAGI. The CDR3 region has the DNA TGTGCCAGCATACTAGCGGGGGCTACAGATACGCAGTATTTT. It codes for CASILAGATDTQYF.

The chain recombines TRBV28 with TRBJ2-5; 8 bases match TRBD2. Looked up from germline, CDR1 is MDHEN and CDR2 is SYDVKM. The CDR3 consists of 17 residues. Trimming at V came to 6 bases and at J to 1 base, leaving 13 bases not matched to a gene. CDR3 coding DNA: TGTGCCAGCAGCCTTATGGGGTTAGCGGGGAGCCAAGAGACCCAGTACTTC. Protein sequence: CASSLMGLAGSQETQYF.

The chain couples TRBV5-6 to TRBJ1-2, with 8 positions matching TRBD1. V was clipped by 7 bases and J by 4 bases; unmatched bases: 15. Germline V CDR1 and CDR2: SGHDT, YYEEEE. This CDR3 comprises 16 residues. The CDR3 region has the DNA TGTGCCAGCGGGACTCTTAACAGGGGGAATATCTATGGCTACACCTTC. Amino acids: CASGTLNRGNIYGYTF.

The chain couples TRBV2 to TRBJ1-2; no clear D. Per the germline V gene, CDR1 is SNHLY and CDR2 is FYNNEI. Trimming pared 0 bases from V and 9 bases from J, leaving 11 bases between. This CDR3 is 13 amino acids long. The CDR3 DNA follows: TGTGCCAGCAGTGAAGCGCTTCGAGGTAGCTACACCTTC. This codes for CASSEALRGSYTF.

The chain carries TRBV14 and TRBJ1-4, with 8 nucleotides matching TRBD1. V dropped 5 bases and J dropped 7; count of bases not matched to a gene: 21. The CDR3 runs 19 residues. CDR1 is SGHDN, CDR2 FVKESK, per germline. The CDR3 nucleotides are TGTGCCAGCAGCAAGGGGGCGACAGGGGTATTAGTGGGTAGTGAAAAACTGTTTTTT. It specifies CASSKGATGVLVGSEKLFF.

The CDR3 loop is CASSLARASGGEGTQYF. Here the CDR3 DNA reads TGTGCCAGCAGCTTAGCGCGGGCTAGCGGGGGGGAGGGTACGCAGTATTTT. The chain links TRBV7-2 to TRBJ2-3; TRBD2 matches 12 bases. The germline V gene has CDR1 SGHTA and CDR2 FQGNSA. The CDR3 has 17 residues. Unmatched junction bases numbered 9, after V lost 0 bases and J lost 8 bases.

This clone showed up just a few times. The same CDR3 is also encoded by other DNA sequences in this sample. The chain recombines TRBV5-1 with TRBJ2-7; 8 bases are shared with TRBD1. V lost 1 base, J lost 3 bases, and 0 bases stayed unmatched. The CDR3 loop spans 13 amino acids. Germline-derived CDR1 and CDR2 are SGHRS and YFSETQ. CDR3 sequence reads: CASSLTGGYEQYF. In DNA form, the CDR3 reads TGCGCCAGCAGCTTGACAGGGGGCTACGAGCAGTACTTC. Using reference TRBV5-1 and TRBJ2-7 for the parts outside the CDR3, the full variable domain is KAGVTQTPRYLIKTRGQQVTLSCSPISGHRSVSWYQQTPGQGLQFLFEYFSETQRNKGNFPGRFSGRQFSNSRSEMNVSTLELGDSALYLCASSLTGGYEQYFGPGTRLTVT.

The chain employs TRBV19 and TRBJ1-2, with TRBD1 matching over 7 bases. CDR1 and CDR2 from the germline V gene are LNHDA and SQIVND (reference sequence). The V segment lost 7 bases and the J segment 8 bases; nucleotides outside the gene matches: 10. There are 13 residues in the CDR3. CDR3 coding DNA: TGTGCCAGTAACCGACGACAGGGTGAGGGCTACACCTTC. Translated, it gives CASNRRQGEGYTF.